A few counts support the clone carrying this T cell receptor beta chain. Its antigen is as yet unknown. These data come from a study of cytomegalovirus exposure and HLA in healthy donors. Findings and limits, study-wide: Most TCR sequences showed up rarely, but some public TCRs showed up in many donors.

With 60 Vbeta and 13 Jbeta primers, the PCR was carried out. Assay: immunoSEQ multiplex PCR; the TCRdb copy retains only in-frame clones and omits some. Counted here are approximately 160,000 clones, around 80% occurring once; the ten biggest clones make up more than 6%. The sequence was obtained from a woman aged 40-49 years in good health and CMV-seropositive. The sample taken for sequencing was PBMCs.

The CDR3 protein is CASSPYLDSTNQPQHF. In DNA form, the CDR3 reads TGTGCCAGCAGCCCTTACCTAGACAGTACCAATCAGCCCCAGCATTTT. The V gene is TRBV6-6, the J gene TRBJ1-5, with D possibly matching TRBD1 (5 bases). Germline V gene lookup returns CDR1 MNHNY and CDR2 SVGAGI (reference sequence). The CDR3 length is 16 residues. The V gene lost 6 bases and the J gene lost 3 bases, with 18 bases spanning the gap.